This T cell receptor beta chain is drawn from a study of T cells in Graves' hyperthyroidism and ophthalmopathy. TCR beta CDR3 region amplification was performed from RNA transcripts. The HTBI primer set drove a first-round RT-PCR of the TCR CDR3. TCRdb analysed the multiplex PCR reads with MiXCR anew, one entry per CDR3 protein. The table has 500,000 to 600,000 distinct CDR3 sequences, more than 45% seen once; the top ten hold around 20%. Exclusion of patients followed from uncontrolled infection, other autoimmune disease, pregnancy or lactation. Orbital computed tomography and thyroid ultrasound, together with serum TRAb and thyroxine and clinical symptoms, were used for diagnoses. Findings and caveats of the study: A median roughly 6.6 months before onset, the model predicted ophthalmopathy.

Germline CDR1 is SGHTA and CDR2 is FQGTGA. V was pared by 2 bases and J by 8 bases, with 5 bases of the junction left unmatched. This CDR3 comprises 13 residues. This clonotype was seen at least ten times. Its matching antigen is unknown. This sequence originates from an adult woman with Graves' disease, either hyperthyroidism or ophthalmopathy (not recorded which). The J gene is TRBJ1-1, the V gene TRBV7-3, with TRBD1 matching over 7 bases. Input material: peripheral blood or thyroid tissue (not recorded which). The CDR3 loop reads CASSLQADREAFF. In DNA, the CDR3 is TGTGCCAGCAGCTTACAAGCGGACAGGGAAGCTTTCTTT.